The 19 T cell receptor beta chains given below trace back to one sample, sequenced in a study of CD8+ T cells in alopecia areata. cDNA prepared by RNA extraction and subsequent reverse transcription served as the template for sequencing. Profiling relied on immunoSEQ multiplex PCR, and the TCRdb table lists in-frame clones only, not all of them. Observed in the sample are about 300,000 clones, none of them singletons. The sorting of pooled cutaneous lymph node cells relied on CD4, CD8alpha, NKG2D, NKG2ACE and other markers. The material sequenced was CD4+ T cells sorted from a lymph node. The receptors shown here come from a C3H/HeJ mouse with alopecia areata. Mouse MHC haplotype: H2-k.

As concerns this clone: The gene names given are mouse names. The read ends 4 residues early relative to the CDR3; the germline J gene fills the gap. The chain carries TRBV17 and TRBJ2-4, with TRBD2 matching over 10 bases. Germline CDR1 is MNHDT and CDR2 is YYDKIL. The CDR3 runs to 17 residues. Partial CDR3 DNA: TGTGCTAGCAGTAGAGATCTGGGGGGGCGCATTGTAAAC. It encodes CASSRDLGGRIVN. The entire CDR3 is CASSRDLGGRIVNTLYF.

A remark on this clone: The genes are named according to mouse. The read ends 4 residues before the CDR3 terminus; that terminus is restored from the germline J gene. J is TRBJ2-7 and V is TRBV19, with 8 bases lining up with TRBD1. In germline, CDR1 is FNHDT, CDR2 SITEND (reference sequence). The CDR3 sequence is 14 residues long. The sequenced part of the CDR3 DNA is TGTGCCAGCAGTCCCCCAGGGGGCAGGGAT. Translation gives CASSPPGGRD. The full CDR3 reads CASSPPGGRDEQYF.

With respect to this clone: Mouse germline and gene names are used. Other DNA sequences in this sample translate to the same CDR3. The CDR3 spells CASRSRLGSYEQYF. The covered CDR3 bases are TGTGCCAGCAGATCCCGACTGGGCTCCTAT. The rearrangement uses TRBV19 and TRBJ2-7, with 7 bases fitting TRBD2. The sequenced fragment ends 4 residues before the CDR3 boundary, so the rest is inferred from the germline J gene. CDR3 length: 14 amino acids. V shed 5 bases, J shed 0 bases, and the junction held 5 bases outside the gene matches. Germline CDR1 and CDR2: FNHDT and SITEND (reference sequence).

This clone came up a few times. The listed genes are named as in mouse. With the read ending 3 residues before the CDR3 end, the germline J gene is used to fill in that end. The rearrangement links TRBV5 to TRBJ1-6, with D possibly TRBD1 on 6 matching bases. TRBJ1-6 is known as an ORF, though its function is uncertain. The V gene lost 0 bases and the J gene lost 4 bases, with 7 bases spanning the gap. The germline V gene encodes CDR1 LGHNA and CDR2 YNLKQL (reference sequence). This CDR3 region has 15 residues. CDR3 DNA (partial): TGTGCCAGCAGCCAAGAAGACAGGTATAATTCGCCC. This gives the protein CASSQEDRYNSP. The whole CDR3 is CASSQEDRYNSPLYF.

About this clone: Any gene name here is a mouse gene name. The read is 4 residues too short to cover the CDR3 end, so that end is filled in from the germline J gene. The V call is TRBV13-2, the J call TRBJ2-3; TRBD1 might be the D (6 bases). Germline CDR1 NNHNN, CDR2 SYGAGS (reference sequence). This CDR3 contains 14 residues. The V end was cut by 0 bases, the J end by 3 bases, with 8 bases between. The sequenced part of the CDR3 DNA is TGTGCCAGCGGTGATGCAGGGACAGCAGAA. Translating gives CASGDAGTAE. The full-length CDR3 reads as CASGDAGTAETLYF.

A remark on this clone: Each gene name is a mouse one. The read finishes 4 residues shy of the CDR3 end, and the germline J gene is used to complete it. This same CDR3 is encoded by further DNA sequences in the sample. V usage is TRBV13-1 and J usage is TRBJ2-1, with 8 positions matching TRBD2. CDR1 NSHNY and CDR2 SYGAGN come from the germline V gene. Trimming removed 2 bases from V and 1 base from J; junction bases left unmatched: 2. There are 15 residues in the CDR3. The CDR3 here is CASSEPGGNYAEQFF. The CDR3 DNA, read in part, is TGTGCCAGCAGTGAACCTGGGGGGAACTATGCT.

The sample holds a few counts of this clone. The genes and germline here are from mouse. This sample includes further DNA sequences coding for the same CDR3. CDR3 region: CASSIGLGSQNTLYF. CDR3 DNA, as far as it was read: TGTGCCAGCAGTATTGGACTGGGGAGTCAAAAC. This chain links TRBV19 with TRBJ2-4; 9 bases fit TRBD2. Read sequence stops 4 residues before the CDR3 end, and the germline J gene provides the missing end. Per the germline V gene, CDR1 is FNHDT and CDR2 is SITEND (reference sequence). The V gene end was trimmed by 2 bases and the J gene end by 0 bases; junction bases not matched to a gene: 1. CDR3 length: 15 residues.

In regard to this clone: Gene and germline names: mouse. The CDR3 extends 3 residues past the end of the read, so its final part is completed from the germline J gene. The chain employs TRBV19 and TRBJ1-6; D gene uncertain. TRBJ1-6 is identified as an open reading frame with a role that is uncertain. The V end was cut by 3 bases, the J end by 1 base, with 8 bases between. This CDR3 has 15 amino acids. CDR1 and CDR2 (germline): FNHDT, SITEND (reference sequence). The CDR3 here is CASSSAESYNSPLYF. The sequenced part of the CDR3 DNA is TGTGCCAGCAGTAGTGCAGAATCCTATAATTCGCCC.

This clone turned up a few times. Gene names refer to mouse genes. The sequence runs out 4 residues before the end of the CDR3; the remainder is reconstructed from the germline J gene. Other DNA variants within this sample encode the same CDR3. This sequence joins TRBV13-3 and TRBJ2-1, with TRBD1 matching 8 bases. The CDR3 is 15 residues long. V was clipped by 5 bases and J by 1 base; unmatched bases: 5. Looked up from germline, CDR1 is NNHDY and CDR2 is SYVADS. This chain's CDR3 is CASSPDRANYAEQFF. The CDR3 bases that were read are TGTGCCAGCAGCCCGGACAGGGCCAACTATGCT.

Concerning this clone itself: All gene names here are mouse names. The read ends 4 residues early relative to the CDR3; the germline J gene fills the gap. V and J are TRBV5 and TRBJ2-3, with D hard to call. The CDR3 is 16 amino acids. Between the trimmed V and J ends, which lost 4 bases and 0 bases, there was a span of 14 bases. In germline, CDR1 is LGHNA, CDR2 YNLKQL (reference sequence). Incomplete CDR3 DNA: TGTGCCAGCAGCCCCCAGCGCAAACCTAGTGCAGAA. Amino acid sequence: CASSPQRKPSAE. In full, the CDR3 reads CASSPQRKPSAETLYF.

Turning to this clone: The gene symbols are mouse symbols. The observed sequence ends 4 residues before the CDR3 terminus, with the missing tail filled in from the germline J gene. The chain carries TRBV5 and TRBJ2-7, with a possible D match to TRBD1 (6 bases). The CDR3 spans 13 residues. The germline V gene has CDR1 LGHNA and CDR2 YNLKQL (reference sequence). The CDR3 DNA, read in part, is TGTGCCAGCACCCCGGACAGATCGTAT. Translating gives CASTPDRSY. The whole CDR3 is CASTPDRSYEQYF.

A word on this clone: Mouse gene names apply. Sequencing ends 4 residues short of the CDR3 end; the germline J gene provides the rest. This chain joins TRBV31 and TRBJ1-1; 7 bases line up with TRBD1. The CDR3 covers 12 residues. From germline, CDR1 is GKSSPN and CDR2 SITVG. This CDR3 is CAWSRDSAEVFF. The sequenced part of the CDR3 DNA is TGTGCCTGGAGCCGGGACAGTGCA.

This clone has more than one count but fewer than ten. Mouse gene names and germline throughout. The observed sequence ends 4 residues before the CDR3 terminus, with the missing tail filled in from the germline J gene. The chain joins TRBV19 to TRBJ1-1; 10 bases line up with TRBD1. The CDR3 consists of 14 residues. The V gene's germline CDR1 is FNHDT and CDR2 SITEND (reference sequence). The DNA read from the CDR3 is TGTGCCAGCAGTATAGCGGACAGGGGGGCA. Translation: CASSIADRGA. Given in full, the CDR3 is CASSIADRGAEVFF.

The sample holds a few counts of this clone. Any gene name here is a mouse gene name. The CDR3 end lies 4 residues beyond the end of the read and is filled in from the germline J gene. The chain employs TRBV31 and TRBJ2-3, with 8 nucleotides matching TRBD1. The V segment lost 3 bases and the J segment 3 bases; nucleotides outside the gene matches: 8. The CDR3 runs to 15 residues. CDR1 and CDR2 (germline): GKSSPN, SITVG. The CDR3 region is CAWSPQGASAETLYF. The DNA read from the CDR3 is TGTGCCTGGAGCCCTCAGGGGGCCTCGGCAGAA.

In its sample, this clone was seen a few times. Here the gene names and germline are mouse. The CDR3 region is CASSPDRGQDTQYF. CDR3 DNA, as far as it was read: TGTGCTAGCAGTCCGGACAGGGGTCAAGAC. The V gene is TRBV17, the J gene TRBJ2-5, with 9 bases identical to TRBD1. The read is 4 residues too short to cover the CDR3 end, so that end is filled in from the germline J gene. Germline V lookup: CDR1 MNHDT, CDR2 YYDKIL. After removal of 5 bases from V and 3 bases from J, the junction contained 3 bases not matched to a gene. The CDR3 runs to 14 residues.

This clone was seen only a few times. The genes and germline here are from mouse. The read terminates 4 residues before the CDR3 end, so the remaining end is supplied by the germline J gene. The chain has TRBV13-1 and TRBJ2-2, with 8 bases fitting TRBD1. Germline V gene sequence: CDR1 NSHNY, CDR2 SYGAGN. Trimming cost V 2 bases and J 3 bases; bases outside gene matches: 6. The CDR3 sequence is 16 residues long. This CDR3 reads CASSDPGGGYTGQLYF. CDR3 DNA, as far as it was read: TGTGCCAGCAGTGACCCAGGGGGCGGTTACACCGGG.

Comments on this clone: The gene symbols are mouse symbols. Partial CDR3 DNA: TGTGCCTGGAAACGGACTGGGGGTAACTATGCT. It is translated as CAWKRTGGNYA. Given in full, the CDR3 is CAWKRTGGNYAEQFF. V and J are TRBV31 and TRBJ2-1, with 10 bases identical to TRBD2. The read ends 4 residues shy of where the CDR3 ends; the end is completed using the germline J gene. J gave up 0 bases and V 4 bases, and 3 bases lay outside the gene matches. The CDR3 runs to 15 residues. Germline V gene sequence: CDR1 GKSSPN, CDR2 SITVG.

Remarks on this clone: Here the gene names and germline are mouse. The sequenced fragment ends 4 residues before the CDR3 boundary, so the rest is inferred from the germline J gene. J is TRBJ1-2 and V is TRBV17; TRBD1 is a possible D gene (6 bases). V was cut by 4 bases and J by 2 bases, with 11 bases left in between. The CDR3 sequence is 14 residues long. The germline V gene has CDR1 MNHDT and CDR2 YYDKIL. CDR3: CASSNKGHNSDYTF. CDR3 DNA, as far as it was read: TGTGCTAGCAGTAATAAGGGACATAACTCC.

This clone was seen a few times. Here the gene names and germline are mouse. The read is 4 residues too short to cover the CDR3 end, so that end is filled in from the germline J gene. The same CDR3 arises from other DNA sequences in this sample as well. The rearrangement uses TRBV19 and TRBJ2-2; 10 bases are a match to TRBD1. This CDR3 has 15 amino acids. Germline CDR1 FNHDT, CDR2 SITEND (reference sequence). V shed 5 bases and J 3 bases; nucleotides not matched to a gene: 4. The covered CDR3 bases are TGTGCCAGCAGCCGGGACAGGGGAGACACCGGG. Its protein product is CASSRDRGDTG. The entire CDR3 reads CASSRDRGDTGQLYF.